The entry below gives a single TCR beta chain sequence along with its context. The antigen is undetermined. These data belong to a study of beta chain features in type 1 diabetes. Study as a whole: Age, gender and cell yields were alike across patients and healthy donors.

General study points: More deletions and fewer insertions at VDJ junctions were found in patients with type 1 diabetes. Across all four CD4+ subsets, people with type 1 diabetes showed modestly shorter TCRB CDR3s.

Germline CDR1 is MNHEY and CDR2 is SVGAGI. The V segment lost 6 bases and the J segment 13 bases; nucleotides outside the gene matches: 8. The CDR3 is made up of 12 amino acids. Every isolated RNA sample was fully reverse transcribed, so sequencing captured expressed TCRB transcripts. Libraries were prepared by immunoSEQ multiplex PCR; TCRdb keeps only in-frame clonotypes and omits some of them. The sample carries about 360,000 clones, around 13% recorded once. The receptor's source is a man between 18 and 35 years old in good health. The sequenced sample consisted of naive CD4+ T cells from blood. The chain carries TRBV6-5 and TRBJ2-1; 8 nucleotides match TRBD1. CDR3 DNA: TGTGCCAGCAGCCTAGGGACAGGCAGACAGTTCTTC. Its protein product is CASSLGTGRQFF.